This T cell receptor (beta chain) came from a study of T cells in women clearing cervical HPV infection. On the study more broadly: Cases' blood sampling followed lesion detection by median roughly 150 days (90 to 200). Whole-study findings and limits: Repertoire richness, not evenness, was significantly elevated in CIN3+ cases versus controls. Combining TCR richness with V gene abundances gave 0.65 to 0.85 AUC. Effector/memory and HPV-specific T cells were not isolated, and association timing is unknown.

From germline, CDR1 is MNHEY and CDR2 SMNVEV (reference sequence). The CDR3 consists of 14 residues. Trimming cost V 6 bases and J 6 bases, with 15 bases left between them. Concerning this clone: Its antigen is currently unknown. The read comes to an end 3 residues before the CDR3 does, leaving the germline J gene to fill in the end.

The table came from immunoSEQ multiplex PCR; TCRdb's copy has only in-frame clones and leaves some out. This table lists around 21,000 clones. The TCR comes from a woman aged 18 to 69 with a cervical HPV16 infection that either progressed to CIN3+ or cleared (not recorded which). The V and J genes are TRBV27 and TRBJ2-4; D may match TRBD1 or TRBD2 (6 bases each). What was sequenced was blood buffy coat. The CDR3 DNA, read in part, is TGTGCCAGCAGCAGACAAGGAGGGGGAAACATT. This gives the protein CASSRQGGGNI. The whole CDR3 sequence reads CASSRQGGGNIQYF.